These 15 T cell receptor beta chains came from one sample sequenced in a study of OX40 agonist ivuxolimab in advanced cancers. Only in-frame clones appear in the TCRdb table, and some are missing; sequencing was by immunoSEQ multiplex PCR. The sample records 50,000 or so clones, around 77% being singletons. This sample comprised CD4+ or CD8+ T cells sorted from blood, obtained in a trial of the OX40 agonist ivuxolimab. The receptor set was obtained from an adult with an advanced solid tumor such as melanoma, head and neck, liver or kidney cancer.

The V and J genes are TRBV10-3 and TRBJ2-1; D is perhaps TRBD2 (5 bases). CDR1 ENHRY and CDR2 SYGVKD come from the germline V gene. Trimming removed 0 bases at V and 6 bases at J, with 9 bases between. This CDR3 comprises 14 residues. CDR3 protein: CAISESRASNEQFF. CDR3 nucleotide sequence: TGTGCCATCAGTGAGTCGCGGGCGAGCAATGAGCAGTTCTTC.

The chain couples TRBV5-4 to TRBJ2-1; TRBD2 matches 9 bases. Germline V gives CDR1 SGHNT, CDR2 YYREEE (reference sequence). The junction had 7 bases not matched to a gene; V was cut back by 4 bases and J by 14 bases. This CDR3 contains 12 residues. The CDR3 DNA reads TGTGCCAGCAGCGCACGTAGCGGGAGTAAGTTCTTC. As protein: CASSARSGSKFF.

This clone was counted between two and nine times. The chain uses TRBV11-2 and TRBJ1-3, with D hard to call. Germline CDR1 reads SGHAT; CDR2 reads FQNNGV. Trimming cost V 4 bases and J 4 bases, with 14 bases left between them. The CDR3 contains 15 residues. CDR3 in amino acids: CASSSTAIPGNTIYF. CDR3 bases: TGTGCCAGCAGCTCAACAGCGATCCCGGGAAACACCATATATTTT.

The chain joins TRBV7-6 to TRBJ2-5, with 7 bases fitting TRBD1. The CDR3 extends over 15 amino acids. J was trimmed by 5 bases and V by 0 bases; bases with no gene match: 6. Germline CDR1 SGHVS, CDR2 FNYEAQ. This CDR3 is CASSLAVTGPETQYF. The CDR3 DNA sequence: TGTGCCAGCAGCTTAGCGGTGACAGGGCCCGAGACCCAGTACTTC.

The chain uses TRBV5-1 and TRBJ2-7, with D possibly being TRBD2 (6 bases). V gave up 0 bases and J gave up 4 bases, with 11 bases separating them. Germline V gives CDR1 SGHRS, CDR2 YFSETQ. This CDR3 comprises 14 residues. In DNA form, the CDR3 reads TGCGCCAGCAGCTTGGCCCGGGAGCCTTACGAGCAGTACTTC. It yields the protein CASSLAREPYEQYF. Full variable domain (outside the CDR3, taken from reference TRBV5-1 and TRBJ2-7): KAGVTQTPRYLIKTRGQQVTLSCSPISGHRSVSWYQQTPGQGLQFLFEYFSETQRNKGNFPGRFSGRQFSNSRSEMNVSTLELGDSALYLCASSLAREPYEQYFGPGTRLTVT.

This chain uses TRBV18 with TRBJ2-3; D is unclear. The CDR3 is 14 amino acids. V was shortened by 2 bases and J by 2 bases, with 8 bases between the two germline ends. In germline, CDR1 is KGHSH, CDR2 LQKENI. The CDR3 loop reads CASSPGRYTDTQYF. For the CDR3, the DNA is TGTGCCAGCTCACCAGGGCGTTACACAGATACGCAGTATTTT.

This chain connects TRBV6-5 to TRBJ2-3; TRBD2 agrees at 7 bases. Germline loops: CDR1 MNHEY, CDR2 SVGAGI. V lost 0 bases to trimming and J lost 5 bases; unmatched junction nucleotides: 8. CDR3 size: 16 residues. DNA for the CDR3: TGTGCCAGCAGTTACTCCCGTGGGGTAGCGGGAGATACGCAGTATTTT. This codes for CASSYSRGVAGDTQYF.

The sample holds one count of this clone. The V call is TRBV5-1, the J call TRBJ2-1, with 16 nucleotides matching TRBD2. The CDR3 loop spans 17 amino acids. The germline CDR1 and CDR2 sequences are SGHRS and YFSETQ. V lost 3 bases, J lost 13 bases, and 13 bases stayed unmatched. The CDR3 coding sequence is TGCGCCAGCAGCTCGGGACTAGCGGGAGGGCGTATAATGAGTCAGTTCTTC. Its protein product is CASSSGLAGGRIMSQFF.

The chain couples TRBV7-6 to TRBJ2-1; TRBD2 matches 12 bases. Looked up from germline, CDR1 is SGHVS and CDR2 is FNYEAQ. Germline trimming cut 2 bases from V and 4 bases from J; bases unmatched to any gene: 0. The CDR3 length is 15 residues. CDR3 amino acids: CASSLTSGGYNEQFF. CDR3 nucleotide sequence: TGTGCCAGCAGCTTAACTAGCGGGGGGTACAATGAGCAGTTCTTC.

The V gene is TRBV11-3, the J gene TRBJ2-2; D remains unclear. The CDR3 extends over 13 amino acids. Germline V gene sequence: CDR1 SGHNT, CDR2 YENEEA. Between the trimmed V and J ends, which lost 5 bases and 7 bases, there was a span of 11 bases. The DNA for the CDR3 is TGTGCCAGCAGCATAGGAATCGACGGGGAGCTGTTTTTT. It encodes CASSIGIDGELFF.

By proportion, this clone is medium-sized (0.01 to 0.1%). The V gene is TRBV19, the J gene TRBJ1-1; no definite D call. There are 13 residues in the CDR3. Per the germline V gene, CDR1 is LNHDA and CDR2 is SQIVND (reference sequence). V was clipped by 5 bases and J by 1 base, with 8 bases between them. CDR3 coding DNA: TGTGCCAGTAGTGAAACAAGGAACACTGAAGCTTTCTTT. Amino acid sequence: CASSETRNTEAFF.

J is TRBJ1-4 and V is TRBV4-1; 7 bases line up with TRBD1. From germline, CDR1 is MGHRA and CDR2 YSYEKL. V trimming: 6 bases; J trimming: 11 bases; junction bases outside the gene matches: 6. The CDR3 has 12 amino acids. The DNA for the CDR3 is TGCGCCAGCAGTGTAACAGGGGAGAAACTGTTTTTT. Its translation: CASSVTGEKLFF.

V gene TRBV28 combines with J gene TRBJ1-2, with 7 bases lining up with TRBD1. The length of the CDR3 is 15 residues. V lost 4 bases, J lost 6 bases, and 11 bases stayed unmatched. Per the germline V gene, CDR1 is MDHEN and CDR2 is SYDVKM. The CDR3 DNA reads as TGTGCCAGCAGTTCGTACGCCGCGGGACAGCATGGCTACACCTTC. This translates into CASSSYAAGQHGYTF.

For the CDR3, the DNA is TGTGCCAGCAGTTTAGCGGGAGGTTACGAGCAGTACTTC. Its translation is CASSLAGGYEQYF. The chain employs TRBV27 and TRBJ2-7; 8 bases are shared with TRBD2. The J segment lost 4 bases and the V segment lost 2 bases, leaving 1 base of the junction unmatched. Germline V lookup: CDR1 MNHEY, CDR2 SMNVEV (reference sequence). The CDR3 length is 13 residues.

This clone was counted between two and nine times. The chain has TRBV4-2 and TRBJ1-3, with unresolved D. This CDR3 comprises 14 residues. Germline lookup yields CDR1 LGHNA and CDR2 YNFKEQ. Trimming stripped 0 bases from V and 4 bases from J, with 7 bases between. Written as DNA, the CDR3 is TGTGCCAGCAGCCAAGATCTCGACGGAAACACCATATATTTT. It encodes CASSQDLDGNTIYF.